The 32 T cell receptor beta chains below all came from one sample that was sequenced in a study of shared clonotypes between healthy human individuals. Method: immunoSEQ multiplex PCR; TCRdb's copy keeps in-frame clones and lacks some. The data show a few million clones, approximately 93% seen once. Sequenced sample: naive CD4+ T cells from PBMCs. Stated subset: CD45RA+ positively selected. The receptors shown here come from a man between 18 and 29 years old in good health. Some clones in this sample may be carry-over from other donors' samples.

The genes are TRBV4-2 and TRBJ2-7, with D perhaps matching TRBD1 (6 bases). The V end was cut by 4 bases, the J end by 5 bases, with 18 bases between. From germline, CDR1 is LGHNA and CDR2 YNFKEQ. CDR3 size: 15 residues. The CDR3 is CASSLLRATGHEQYF. The CDR3 nucleotides read TGTGCCAGCAGCCTCCTGCGGGCGACAGGCCACGAGCAGTACTTC.

The V and J genes are TRBV2 and TRBJ2-6; D ambiguous. The CDR3 has 14 residues. Germline assignment: CDR1 SNHLY and CDR2 FYNNEI. Trimming removed 7 bases from V and 2 bases from J, with 9 bases in between. CDR3 in amino acids: CASTVGTGANVLTF. The CDR3 DNA is TGTGCCAGCACAGTGGGGACTGGGGCCAACGTCCTGACTTTC.

The rearrangement joins TRBV9 to TRBJ1-2; D unclear. The CDR3 is 16 residues long. Trimming took 3 bases from V and 4 from J, leaving 19 bases between them. CDR1 and CDR2 from the germline V gene are SGDLS and YYNGEE. In DNA, the CDR3 is TGTGCCAGCAGCGCACCGGGCCCTACCGGAGTCTATGGCTACACCTTC. This encodes CASSAPGPTGVYGYTF.

Notes on this clone: In the same sample, other DNA sequences code for this CDR3. This sequence joins TRBV5-1 and TRBJ1-4; a weak D match, TRBD1 (6 bases). There are 15 residues in the CDR3. From germline, CDR1 is SGHRS and CDR2 YFSETQ. V was shortened by 4 bases and J by 0 bases, with 10 bases between the two germline ends. The CDR3 protein is CASSTQGATNEKLFF. The CDR3 DNA sequence: TGCGCCAGCAGCACACAGGGTGCAACTAATGAAAAACTGTTTTTT.

The chain combines TRBV7-2 with TRBJ2-1; D remains unclear. CDR1 and CDR2 (germline): SGHTA, FQGNSA. The CDR3 length is 13 residues. Trimming took 0 bases from V and 9 from J, leaving 9 bases between them. The CDR3: CASSLAVVREQFF. Written as DNA, the CDR3 is TGTGCCAGCAGCTTAGCCGTTGTCCGTGAGCAGTTCTTC.

This clone has just one count. The chain employs TRBV28 and TRBJ2-7, with 12 nucleotides matching TRBD1. The V gene end was trimmed by 0 bases and the J gene end by 0 bases; junction bases not matched to a gene: 3. Germline V lookup: CDR1 MDHEN, CDR2 SYDVKM. CDR3 length: 17 residues. The CDR3 is CASSLWGQGARSYEQYF. The DNA for the CDR3 is TGTGCCAGCAGTTTATGGGGACAGGGGGCGCGCTCCTACGAGCAGTACTTC.

The chain combines TRBV7-9 with TRBJ2-6; D ambiguous. CDR1 and CDR2 (germline): SEHNR, FQNEAQ (reference sequence). V was cut by 0 bases and J by 0 bases, with 6 bases left in between. The CDR3 length is 16 residues. The CDR3 region is CASSLAISSGANVLTF. CDR3 bases: TGTGCCAGCAGCTTAGCTATTAGCTCTGGGGCCAACGTCCTGACTTTC.

This clone occurred a few times. For the CDR3, the DNA is TGTGCCAGCAGCAAGAGGGGACATTCAAACACTGAAGCTTTCTTT. It translates to CASSKRGHSNTEAFF. The chain carries TRBV21-1 and TRBJ1-1; the listed D gene, TRBD1, was not tested against the DNA. TRBV21-1 corresponds to a pseudogene. This CDR3 spans 15 amino acids.

About this clone itself: The same CDR3 can be traced to other DNA sequences in this sample. V gene TRBV7-3 combines with J gene TRBJ2-5; TRBD2 agrees at 11 bases. Germline V gene sequence: CDR1 SGHTA, CDR2 FQGTGA. Trimming took 5 bases from V and 2 from J; bases not matched to a gene: 4. The CDR3 is 15 amino acids. The CDR3 sequence is CASSRLAGTQETQYF. In nucleotides, the CDR3 is TGTGCCAGCAGCCGACTAGCGGGGACACAAGAGACCCAGTACTTC.

The chain uses TRBV6-6 and TRBJ2-5; 10 nucleotides line up with TRBD1. The germline CDR1 and CDR2 sequences are MNHNY and SVGAGI (reference sequence). This CDR3 contains 13 residues. The V gene end was trimmed by 6 bases and the J gene end by 4 bases; junction bases not matched to a gene: 2. CDR3 loop: CASSGQGGETQYF. The CDR3 DNA reads as TGTGCCAGCAGCGGACAGGGGGGAGAGACCCAGTACTTC.

This sequence joins TRBV5-1 and TRBJ1-1; D remains ambiguous. Trimming pared 0 bases from V and 1 base from J, leaving 10 bases between. Per the germline V gene, CDR1 is SGHRS and CDR2 is YFSETQ. CDR3 length: 15 residues. CDR3 in DNA: TGCGCCAGCAGCTTGGGGGTGACCTCGAACACTGAAGCTTTCTTT. Protein: CASSLGVTSNTEAFF.

The chain employs TRBV7-2 and TRBJ2-3; tentative D call: TRBD1 (5 bases). The germline V gene encodes CDR1 SGHTA and CDR2 FQGNSA. V lost 2 bases to trimming and J lost 4 bases, with 13 bases between them. The CDR3 contains 15 residues. The CDR3 region has the DNA TGTGCCAGCAGCTTACAAAGGGGTAGGGCAGATACGCAGTATTTT. Residues: CASSLQRGRADTQYF.

The chain joins TRBV7-3 to TRBJ2-3; 11 bases agree with TRBD2. V dropped 3 bases and J dropped 5; count of bases not matched to a gene: 1. CDR1 is SGHTA, CDR2 FQGTGA, per germline. The CDR3 loop spans 14 amino acids. The CDR3: CASSLTSGEDTQYF. CDR3 nucleotides: TGTGCCAGCAGCTTGACTAGCGGGGAAGATACGCAGTATTTT.

This chain uses TRBV14 with TRBJ2-7; 10 bases line up with TRBD1. CDR3 length: 13 residues. CDR1 SGHDN and CDR2 FVKESK come from the germline V gene. The junction had 8 bases not matched to a gene; V was cut back by 8 bases and J by 7 bases. Written as DNA, the CDR3 is TGTGCCAGCGCACTCGACAGGGGGCGAGAGCAGTACTTC. It codes for CASALDRGREQYF.

The genes are TRBV2 and TRBJ1-4; D is ambiguous. The CDR3 runs to 12 residues. The V gene's germline CDR1 is SNHLY and CDR2 FYNNEI. V dropped 9 bases and J dropped 8 bases, with 13 bases sitting between them. This CDR3 is CASRAPGEKLFF. CDR3 bases: TGTGCCAGTCGGGCCCCGGGGGAAAAACTGTTTTTT.

This clone was found once. Other DNA variants within this sample encode the same CDR3. The rearrangement links TRBV28 to TRBJ1-2; the D is unclear. This CDR3 has 12 residues. The germline gives CDR1 MDHEN, CDR2 SYDVKM. Trimming left V 3 bases short and J 5 bases short, with 7 bases between. The CDR3 coding sequence is TGTGCCAGCAGTTTCAGGCAATATGGCTACACCTTC. This translates into CASSFRQYGYTF.

This sequence joins TRBV25-1 and TRBJ2-1; no definite D call. Germline V gene data show CDR1 as MGHDK and CDR2 as SYGVNS. Trimming took off 2 bases at V and 12 bases at J, with 14 bases between the two ends. The CDR3 covers 13 residues. CDR3 DNA sequence: TGTGCCAGCAGTGAAAACGGCGGATTTAGGCAGTTCTTC. It encodes CASSENGGFRQFF.

This clone was observed once. V is TRBV6-1 and J is TRBJ2-1; 10 bases fit TRBD2. The CDR3 consists of 16 residues. Trimming cost V 2 bases and J 5 bases; bases outside gene matches: 6. Germline CDR1 reads MNHNS; CDR2 reads SASEGT. The CDR3 sequence is CASSERLAGFHNEQFF. The CDR3, as DNA: TGTGCCAGCAGTGAACGACTAGCGGGTTTTCACAATGAGCAGTTCTTC.

The V call is TRBV19, the J call TRBJ2-2; 10 bases agree with TRBD1. The germline CDR1 and CDR2 sequences are LNHDA and SQIVND (reference sequence). Germline trimming cut 2 bases from V and 8 bases from J; bases unmatched to any gene: 8. There are 16 residues in the CDR3. This CDR3 reads CASSIPTGGGLGELFF. Written as DNA, the CDR3 is TGTGCCAGTAGTATACCGACAGGGGGCGGTTTAGGGGAGCTGTTTTTT.

The chain combines TRBV19 with TRBJ1-5, with D hard to call. The length of the CDR3 is 13 residues. The V end lost 5 bases, the J end lost 3 bases, and 8 bases lay between the germline ends. Germline V gene data show CDR1 as LNHDA and CDR2 as SQIVND (reference sequence). CDR3 protein: CASSVENNQPQHF. As DNA, the CDR3 is TGTGCCAGTAGTGTGGAGAACAATCAGCCCCAGCATTTT.

V usage is TRBV9 and J usage is TRBJ2-3, with 11 bases matching TRBD2. The CDR3 is 17 amino acids. V was clipped by 3 bases and J by 4 bases; unmatched bases: 10. In germline, CDR1 is SGDLS, CDR2 YYNGEE. The CDR3 DNA sequence: TGTGCCAGCAGCGCGGTTTTAGCGGGAGGGGCCGCAGATACGCAGTATTTT. Protein sequence: CASSAVLAGGAADTQYF.

On this clone: Distinct nucleotide sequences in the sample also encode this CDR3. The genes are TRBV5-1 and TRBJ2-7, with D unclear. The CDR3 has 14 amino acids. The germline V gene has CDR1 SGHRS and CDR2 YFSETQ. Trimming stripped 0 bases from V and 2 bases from J, with 9 bases between. CDR3 coding DNA: TGCGCCAGCAGCTTGGTCGGGCGGACCTACGAGCAGTACTTC. Its protein is CASSLVGRTYEQYF. The full variable domain, in which reference TRBV5-1 and TRBJ2-7 provide the parts outside the CDR3, is KAGVTQTPRYLIKTRGQQVTLSCSPISGHRSVSWYQQTPGQGLQFLFEYFSETQRNKGNFPGRFSGRQFSNSRSEMNVSTLELGDSALYLCASSLVGRTYEQYFGPGTRLTVT.

The chain is built from TRBV18 and TRBJ1-4, with D tentatively TRBD1 (5 bases). Germline V lookup: CDR1 KGHSH, CDR2 LQKENI. The V gene lost 4 bases and the J gene lost 13 bases, with 10 bases spanning the gap. The CDR3 totals 11 residues. CDR3 sequence reads: CASSLTGGLFF. As DNA, the CDR3 is TGTGCCAGCTCACTTACCGGGGGACTGTTTTTT.

V and J are TRBV5-4 and TRBJ2-7, with D maybe TRBD2 (6 bases). V was clipped by 0 bases and J by 3 bases, with 13 bases between them. The CDR3 spans 15 residues. CDR1 and CDR2 (germline): SGHNT, YYREEE (reference sequence). CDR3 nucleotide sequence: TGTGCCAGCAGCTTGGCGGCGGGGCCCCGCTACGAGCAGTACTTC. It encodes CASSLAAGPRYEQYF.

A single count supports this clone. CDR3 amino acids: CASISQGIPLYEQYF. The CDR3 region has the DNA TGTGCCAGCATCTCACAGGGTATCCCCCTCTACGAGCAGTACTTC. The V gene is TRBV28, the J gene TRBJ2-7, with a weak D call TRBD1 (6 bases). CDR1 is MDHEN and CDR2 is SYDVKM in the germline V gene. The CDR3 totals 15 residues. Trimming took 7 bases from V and 3 from J, leaving 19 bases between them.

V gene TRBV6-5 combines with J gene TRBJ1-3; D ambiguous. In germline, CDR1 is MNHEY, CDR2 SVGAGI. The CDR3 has 14 amino acids. Trimming shortened V by 7 bases and J by 0 bases, and 10 bases separated the two germline ends. CDR3: CASTPGYSGNTIYF. CDR3 bases: TGTGCCAGCACACCAGGTTACTCTGGAAACACCATATATTTT.

To note about this clone: The identical CDR3 is also encoded by other nucleotide sequences in the sample. As DNA, the CDR3 is TGTGCCAGCTCACCCCAGCAGGGCGGCACCGGGGAGCTGTTTTTT. Amino acid sequence: CASSPQQGGTGELFF. This chain links TRBV18 with TRBJ2-2, with a possible D match to TRBD1 (5 bases). From germline, CDR1 is KGHSH and CDR2 LQKENI. The length of the CDR3 is 15 residues. Trimming removed 3 bases at V and 4 bases at J, with 12 bases between.

The CDR3 DNA sequence: TGCAGCGTTGAAGTACAGGGGCTAATGAACACTGAAGCTTTCTTT. The encoded protein is CSVEVQGLMNTEAFF. V gene TRBV29-1 combines with J gene TRBJ1-1; 7 nucleotides align to TRBD1. The germline V gene encodes CDR1 SQVTM and CDR2 ANQGSEA. There are 15 residues in the CDR3. J lost 0 bases, V lost 1 base, and 5 bases had no gene match. The entire variable domain, with the rest obtained from reference TRBV29-1 and TRBJ1-1, is as follows: SAVISQKPSRDICQRGTSLTIQCQVDSQVTMMFWYRQQPGQSLTLIATANQGSEATYESGFVIDKFPISRPNLTFSTLTVSNMSPEDSSIYLCSVEVQGLMNTEAFFGQGTRLTVV.

Notes on this clone: Distinct nucleotide sequences in the sample also encode this CDR3. The chain is built from TRBV28 and TRBJ2-7, with D possibly being TRBD1 (6 bases). Trimming shortened V by 2 bases and J by 4 bases, and 6 bases separated the two germline ends. This CDR3 is built from 12 residues. Looked up from germline, CDR1 is MDHEN and CDR2 is SYDVKM. The CDR3, as DNA: TGTGCCAGCAGTTTAAGGGGGTACGAGCAGTACTTC. This gives the protein CASSLRGYEQYF.

CDR3 in DNA: TGTGCCAGCACGAGGGCGGGAGGCAATGAGCAGTTCTTC. It specifies CASTRAGGNEQFF. V usage is TRBV7-9 and J usage is TRBJ2-1; the match to TRBD2 covers 8 bases. Germline loops: CDR1 SEHNR, CDR2 FQNEAQ (reference sequence). The CDR3 loop spans 13 amino acids. Unmatched junction bases numbered 5, after V lost 7 bases and J lost 6 bases.

The DNA of the CDR3 is TGTGACACAGCGTCAGGGGATGAAGAGACCCAGTACTTC. Protein sequence: CDTASGDEETQYF. This chain joins TRBV6-4 and TRBJ2-5, with D tentatively TRBD1 (6 bases). There are 13 residues in the CDR3. CDR1 is MRHNA, CDR2 SNTAGT, per germline.

V gene TRBV28 combines with J gene TRBJ2-4, with 8 nucleotides matching TRBD1. Trimming at V came to 6 bases and at J to 2 bases, leaving 6 bases not matched to a gene. Germline lookup yields CDR1 MDHEN and CDR2 SYDVKM. This CDR3 is 15 amino acids long. Written as DNA, the CDR3 is TGTGCCAGCAGCCCGGACAGGGTAACCAAAAACATTCAGTACTTC. This codes for CASSPDRVTKNIQYF. The variable domain in full, with the rest retrieved from reference TRBV28 and TRBJ2-4, is DVKVTQSSRYLVKRTGEKVFLECVQDMDHENMFWYRQDPGLGLRLIYFSYDVKMKEKGDIPEGYSVSREKKERFSLILESASTNQTSMYLCASSPDRVTKNIQYFGAGTRLSVL.